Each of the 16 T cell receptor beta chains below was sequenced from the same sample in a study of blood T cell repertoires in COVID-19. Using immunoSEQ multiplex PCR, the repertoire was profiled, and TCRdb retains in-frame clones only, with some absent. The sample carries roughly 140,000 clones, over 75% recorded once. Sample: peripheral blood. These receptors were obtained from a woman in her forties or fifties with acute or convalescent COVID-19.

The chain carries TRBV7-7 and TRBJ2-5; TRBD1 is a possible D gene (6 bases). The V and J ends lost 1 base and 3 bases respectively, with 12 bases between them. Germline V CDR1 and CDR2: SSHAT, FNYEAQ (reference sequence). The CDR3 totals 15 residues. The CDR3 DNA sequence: TGTGCCAGCAGCTTAGAGTGGGGACACGAAGAGACCCAGTACTTC. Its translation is CASSLEWGHEETQYF.

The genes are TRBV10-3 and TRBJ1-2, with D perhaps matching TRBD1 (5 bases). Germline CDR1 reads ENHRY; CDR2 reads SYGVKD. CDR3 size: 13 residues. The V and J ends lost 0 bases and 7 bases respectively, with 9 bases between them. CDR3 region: CAISESREAGYTF. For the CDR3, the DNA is TGTGCCATCAGTGAGTCCAGGGAGGCTGGCTACACCTTC.

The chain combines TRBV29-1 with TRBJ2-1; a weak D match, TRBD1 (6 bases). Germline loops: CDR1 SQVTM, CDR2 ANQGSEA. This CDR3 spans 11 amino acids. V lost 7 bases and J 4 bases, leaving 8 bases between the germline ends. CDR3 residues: CSGDKYNEQFF. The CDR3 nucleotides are TGCAGCGGGGACAAGTACAATGAGCAGTTCTTC.

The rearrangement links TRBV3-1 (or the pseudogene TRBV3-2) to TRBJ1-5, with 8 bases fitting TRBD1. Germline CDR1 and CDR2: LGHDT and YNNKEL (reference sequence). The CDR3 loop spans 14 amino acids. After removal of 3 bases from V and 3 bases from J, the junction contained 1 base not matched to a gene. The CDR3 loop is CASSQDRDNQPQHF. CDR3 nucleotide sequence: TGTGCCAGCAGCCAGGACAGGGACAATCAGCCCCAGCATTTT.

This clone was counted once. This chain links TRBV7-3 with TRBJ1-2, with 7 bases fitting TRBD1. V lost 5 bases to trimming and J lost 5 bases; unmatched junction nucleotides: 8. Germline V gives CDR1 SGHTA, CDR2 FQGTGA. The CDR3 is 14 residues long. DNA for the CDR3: TGTGCCAGCAGCCCCCGGACAGGCTCATATGGCTACACCTTC. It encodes CASSPRTGSYGYTF.

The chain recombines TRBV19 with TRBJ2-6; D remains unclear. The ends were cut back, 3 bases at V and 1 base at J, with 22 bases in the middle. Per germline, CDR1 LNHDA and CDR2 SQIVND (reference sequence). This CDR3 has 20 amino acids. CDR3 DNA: TGTGCCAGTAGTATTGAGGTAGCTACTTTAGAACCTTCTGGGGCCAACGTCCTGACTTTC. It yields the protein CASSIEVATLEPSGANVLTF.

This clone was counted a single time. This CDR3 is CASSLRVGANVLTF. For the CDR3, the DNA is TGCGCCAGCAGCCTCAGGGTTGGGGCCAACGTCCTGACTTTC. The chain combines TRBV5-1 with TRBJ2-6; D perhaps matches TRBD1 (5 bases). This CDR3 comprises 14 residues. Germline lookup yields CDR1 SGHRS and CDR2 YFSETQ. The V and J ends lost 4 bases and 3 bases respectively, with 8 bases between them.

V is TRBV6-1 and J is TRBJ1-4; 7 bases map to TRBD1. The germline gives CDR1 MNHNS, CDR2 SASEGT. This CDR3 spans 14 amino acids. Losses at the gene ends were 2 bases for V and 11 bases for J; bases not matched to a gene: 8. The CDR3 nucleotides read TGTGCCAGCAGTGAAAGGGGGACAGCGCGTAAACTGTTTTTT. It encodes CASSERGTARKLFF.

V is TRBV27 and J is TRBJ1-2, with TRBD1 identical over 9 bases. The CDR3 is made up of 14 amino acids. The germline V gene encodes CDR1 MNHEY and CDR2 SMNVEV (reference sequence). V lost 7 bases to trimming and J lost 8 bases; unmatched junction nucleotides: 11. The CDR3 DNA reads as TGTGCCAGCATAGGGTCACAGGGGGCTGGAGGCTACACCTTC. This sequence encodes CASIGSQGAGGYTF.

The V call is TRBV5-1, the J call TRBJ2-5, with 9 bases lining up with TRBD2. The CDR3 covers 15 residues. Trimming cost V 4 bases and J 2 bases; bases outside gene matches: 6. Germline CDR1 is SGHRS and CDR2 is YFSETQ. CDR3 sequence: CASSPTSGRQETQYF. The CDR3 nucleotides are TGCGCCAGCAGCCCAACTAGCGGGCGACAAGAGACCCAGTACTTC.

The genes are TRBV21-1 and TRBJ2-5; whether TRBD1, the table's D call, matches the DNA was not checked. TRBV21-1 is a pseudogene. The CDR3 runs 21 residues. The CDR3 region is CASSKASCSRRRDNPRETQYF. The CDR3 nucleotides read TGTGCCAGCAGCAAAGCGAGCTGCTCACGGCGACGGGACAACCCGAGGGAGACCCAGTACTTC.

The CDR3 sequence is CASSLAGTANNQPQHF. In DNA form, the CDR3 reads TGTGCCAGCAGCTTAGCCGGGACAGCTAACAATCAGCCCCAGCATTTT. J is TRBJ1-5 and V is TRBV7-3; 7 nucleotides agree with TRBD1. CDR3 length: 16 residues. V lost 2 bases, J lost 3 bases, and 7 bases stayed unmatched. In germline, CDR1 is SGHTA, CDR2 FQGTGA.

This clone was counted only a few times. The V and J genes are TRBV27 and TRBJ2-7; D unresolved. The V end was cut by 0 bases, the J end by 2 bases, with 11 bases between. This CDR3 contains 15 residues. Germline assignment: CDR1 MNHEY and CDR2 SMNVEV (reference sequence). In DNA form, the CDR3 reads TGTGCCAGCAGTTTATCGATTGGCAGGACCTACGAGCAGTACTTC. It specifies CASSLSIGRTYEQYF.

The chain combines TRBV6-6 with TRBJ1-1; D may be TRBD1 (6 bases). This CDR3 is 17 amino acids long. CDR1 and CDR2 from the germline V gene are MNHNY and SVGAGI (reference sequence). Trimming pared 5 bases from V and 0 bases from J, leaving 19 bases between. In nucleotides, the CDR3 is TGTGCCAGCAGTCACATAATAAGTGGGGGCCTGAACACTGAAGCTTTCTTT. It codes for CASSHIISGGLNTEAFF.

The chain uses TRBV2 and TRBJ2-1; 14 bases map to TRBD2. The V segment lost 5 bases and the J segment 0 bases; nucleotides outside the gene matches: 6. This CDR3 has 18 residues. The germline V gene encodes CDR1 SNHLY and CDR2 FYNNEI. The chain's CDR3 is CASSRGLAGAFSYNEQFF. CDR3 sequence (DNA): TGTGCCAGCAGTAGGGGACTAGCGGGGGCCTTCTCCTACAATGAGCAGTTCTTC.

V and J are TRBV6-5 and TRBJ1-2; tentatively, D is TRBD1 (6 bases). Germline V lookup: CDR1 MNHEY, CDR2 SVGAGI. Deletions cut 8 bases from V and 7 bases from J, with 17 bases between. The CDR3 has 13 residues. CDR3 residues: CASLRRGARGYTF. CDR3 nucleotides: TGTGCCAGCCTCAGGCGGGGGGCTCGTGGCTACACCTTC.